These T cell receptor beta chains were read from a single sample in a study of OX40 agonist ivuxolimab in advanced cancers. The table came from immunoSEQ multiplex PCR; TCRdb's copy has only in-frame clones and leaves some out. Here the sample spans some 74,000 clones, 85% being singletons. Here the sequenced sample was CD4+ or CD8+ T cells sorted from blood, taken in a trial of the OX40 agonist ivuxolimab. The receptors come from an adult with an advanced solid tumor such as melanoma, head and neck, liver or kidney cancer. The conserved cysteine and the conserved F or W are not part of the CDR3 here. Clone size, where shown, is once, few, many, or a class for clones that have expanded.

TRBJ1-1	TRBV19	16	-	ASSPRDSGVGVNTEAF
TRBJ1-1	TRBV27	14	-	ASSMTGTGMNTEAF
TRBJ1-2	TRBV14	13	-	ASSLLGGTAYGYT
TRBJ2-7	TRBV6-6	11	once	ASSYSNTYEQY
TRBJ2-3	TRBV5-4	15	-	ASSLGLAGDGTDTQY
TRBJ1-2	TRBV2	13	-	ASSDRQGRLDGYT
TRBJ2-6	TRBV2	14	once	ASSRGGTSGANVLT
TRBJ1-2	TRBV7-9	12	-	ASSLGGDGGGPT
TRBJ1-5	TRBV18	15	-	ASSPPIGRGIGQPQH
TRBJ2-3	TRBV4-1	14	-	ASSQGLAGYTDTQY
TRBJ2-2	TRBV7-9	13	once	ASRPGQGSTGELF
TRBJ2-7	TRBV20-1	9	-	SARAGNEQY
TRBJ1-1	TRBV10-2	10	once	ASSGQGAEAF
TRBJ2-7	TRBV5-4	12	-	ASSADRGVYEQY
TRBJ1-1	TRBV19	12	-	ASSIRGPNTEAF
TRBJ1-2	TRBV7-3	11	-	ASSPDGFYGYT
TRBJ2-7	TRBV13	12	-	ASSPGLQRYEQY
TRBJ1-6	TRBV5-1	13	-	ASSFSGTENSPLH
TRBJ1-4	TRBV15	13	-	ATSREGTENEKLF
TRBJ2-3	TRBV28	10	-	AGVGSTGTQY
TRBJ2-2	TRBV18	12	-	ASSPRDSAGELF
TRBJ1-2	TRBV6-5	11	-	ASSPPGVYGYT
TRBJ1-1	TRBV11-2	9	-	ASSPVNEAF
TRBJ1-2	TRBV7-9	11	few	ASSLAGTPGYT
TRBJ2-5	TRBV7-2	13	-	ASSPPGQGALGQY
TRBJ2-7	TRBV19	12	-	ASHGLADSYEQY
TRBJ2-5	TRBV7-9	13	-	ASTRRVELRGTQY
TRBJ2-5	TRBV29-1	9	once	SAGGGPTQY
TRBJ2-1	TRBV11-1	13	-	ASSSTGQGSHEQF
TRBJ2-7	TRBV6-1	9	-	ASRTVSEQY
TRBJ2-2	TRBV5-1	13	few	ASSEDSLGAGELF
TRBJ1-2	TRBV18	11	-	ASSPDRNYGYT
TRBJ2-7	TRBV5-1	13	-	ASSLDSSGSYEQY